What follows are 4 T cell receptor beta chains derived from one specimen sequenced in a study of T cells after yellow fever vaccination. TCRdb passed the 5' RACE reads through MiXCR, listing each CDR3 protein once. Here the sample spans roughly 120,000 distinct CDR3 sequences, roughly 7.9% being singletons. This specimen consisted of CD4+ T cells sorted from PBMCs, obtained around 45 days after the first yellow fever vaccination. The source of these receptors is a man between 18 and 35 years old who received the YFV17D yellow fever vaccine.

This clonotype was recorded many times. The rearrangement links TRBV19 to TRBJ2-4; no reliable D call. The germline V gene has CDR1 LNHDA and CDR2 SQIVND (reference sequence). The CDR3 sequence is 15 residues long. The V end was cut by 10 bases, the J end by 1 base, with 17 bases between. CDR3 coding DNA: TGTGCCACCCATGTTTTCGGGCTGGCCAAAAACATTCAGTACTTC. Translated: CATHVFGLAKNIQYF.

This clonotype appeared many times. This chain links TRBV29-1 with TRBJ2-3; D is perhaps TRBD1 or TRBD2 (5 bases each). The V end lost 3 bases, the J end lost 14 bases, and 15 bases lay between the germline ends. This CDR3 is 11 amino acids long. Germline assignment: CDR1 SQVTM and CDR2 ANQGSEA. The CDR3 region has the DNA TGCAGCGTTGATGGGGACCCGAGGGCGTATTTT. Residues: CSVDGDPRAYF.

This clonotype showed up many times. The chain employs TRBV5-6 and TRBJ2-4; D ambiguous. CDR1 SGHDT and CDR2 YYEEEE come from the germline V gene. This CDR3 has 15 residues. V lost 1 base, J lost 4 bases, and 12 bases lay in between. This chain's CDR3 is CASSLTQTIKNIQYF. The CDR3 DNA reads as TGTGCCAGCAGCTTGACACAGACGATAAAAAACATTCAGTACTTC.

There are many counts of this clonotype. The chain has TRBV5-4 and TRBJ2-1; 9 positions agree with TRBD2. The junction had 4 bases not matched to a gene; V was cut back by 3 bases and J by 3 bases. From germline, CDR1 is SGHNT and CDR2 YYREEE (reference sequence). This CDR3 contains 15 residues. CDR3 DNA sequence: TGTGCCAGCAGCTCGACGACTAGCGGCTACAATGAGCAGTTCTTC. Translating gives CASSSTTSGYNEQFF.